The TCR beta chain described here comes from a study of blood T cell repertoires in COVID-19. This clone was seen a single time. Assay used: immunoSEQ multiplex PCR; TCRdb lists only in-frame clones, some missing. The sample lists just over 650,000 clones; just under 90% were seen once. Sequenced sample: peripheral blood. The clonotype originates from a woman aged 18-29 years with acute or convalescent COVID-19.

CDR3 region: CASSLSEGAYEQYF. In DNA, the CDR3 is TGTGCCAGCAGTTTATCGGAGGGGGCTTACGAGCAGTACTTC. V usage is TRBV28 and J usage is TRBJ2-7; D is possibly TRBD1 (7 bases). The CDR3 totals 14 residues. Germline V gene data show CDR1 as MDHEN and CDR2 as SYDVKM. V was clipped by 1 base and J by 4 bases, with 11 bases between them.